The rows below give T cell receptor beta chains drawn from one sample of a study of blood T cells in healthy people across ages. TCRdb fed the 5' RACE reads into MiXCR, producing one record per CDR3 protein. The profile covers 850,000 to 1,000,000 distinct CDR3 sequences, with roughly 50% appearing a single time and around 15% taken by the ten largest. The sequenced material came from blood. The origin of the receptors is a young man in good health. Each CDR3 is given with its conserved first and last residue. The order of the fields is V gene, D gene, J gene, clone size, CDR3 protein, CDR3 DNA. D genes are given only for firm matches. Not all rows give a size; the values are once, few, many and, for expanded clones, a class.

>TRBV6-1|TRBD1|TRBJ2-7|-
CASSPWTGSGGEQYF
TGTGCCAGCAGTCCCTGGACAGGGTCAGGTGGCGAGCAGTACTTC
>TRBV7-2|TRBD2|TRBJ2-7|few
CASSLPERGLSYEQYF
TGTGCCAGCAGCCTCCCCGAGCGGGGGCTTTCCTACGAGCAGTACTTC
>TRBV4-3|TRBD2|TRBJ2-3|few
CASSQASGIAGGRSTDTQYF
TGCGCCAGCAGCCAAGCGAGCGGGATAGCGGGGGGGCGGAGCACAGATACGCAGTATTTT
>TRBV4-3|-|TRBJ2-7|-
CASSQVSGGDEQYF
TGCGCCAGCAGCCAAGTGTCAGGGGGGGACGAGCAGTACTTC
>TRBV5-5|-|TRBJ1-2|-
CASSSNSGRDGYTF
TGTGCCAGCAGCTCGAACTCGGGACGTGACGGCTACACCTTC
>TRBV21-1|-|TRBJ1-6|-
CASSKAGGDGSPLHF
TGTGCCAGCAGCAAAGCGGGGGGTGACGGTTCACCCCTCCACTTT
>TRBV12-3/TRBV12-4|-|TRBJ2-1|few
CASSFGLGNNEQFF
TGTGCCAGCAGTTTTGGGTTGGGGAACAATGAGCAGTTCTTC
>TRBV4-2|-|TRBJ1-6|few
CASSPPEDNSPLHF
TGTGCCAGCAGCCCTCCCGAGGATAATTCACCCCTCCACTTT
>TRBV7-2|-|TRBJ2-1|-
CASSSSFSYNEQFF
TGTGCCAGCAGCTCCTCTTTCTCCTACAATGAGCAGTTCTTC
>TRBV3-1|-|TRBJ1-4|-
CASSQMSGNEKLFF
TGTGCCAGCAGCCAAATGTCAGGAAATGAAAAACTGTTTTTT
>TRBV5-1|TRBD1|TRBJ2-1|-
CASSWSTGANNEQFF
TGCGCCAGCAGCTGGTCGACAGGGGCAAACAATGAGCAGTTCTTC
>TRBV3-1|-|TRBJ2-1|few
CASSHGPNEQFF
TGTGCCAGCAGCCACGGCCCAAATGAGCAGTTCTTC
>TRBV11-3|TRBD1|TRBJ1-4|-
CASGQTGPNEKLFF
TGTGCCAGCGGACAGACAGGGCCTAATGAAAAACTGTTTTTT
>TRBV7-8|TRBD1|TRBJ1-1|once
CAGSNRGLGAFF
TGTGCCGGCAGCAACAGGGGGCTCGGGGCTTTCTTT
>TRBV4-3|-|TRBJ1-6|few
CASSQDQGSVPNSPLHF
TGCGCCAGCAGCCAAGATCAGGGGTCGGTTCCCAATTCACCCCTCCACTTT
>TRBV5-1|TRBD2|TRBJ2-1|few
CASIAGGSSYNEQFF
TGCGCCAGTATAGCGGGGGGGAGCTCCTACAATGAGCAGTTCTTC
>TRBV20-1|TRBD2|TRBJ2-3|few
CSARDWRGSTDTQYF
TGCAGTGCTAGAGATTGGCGGGGGAGCACAGATACGCAGTATTTT
>TRBV28|TRBD1|TRBJ2-7|-
CASSLIGDDRDYEQYF
TGTGCCAGCAGTTTAATCGGGGATGACAGGGACTACGAGCAGTACTTC
>TRBV7-2|TRBD1|TRBJ1-4|few
CASSLETGGTNEKLFF
TGTGCCAGCAGCTTAGAGACAGGGGGAACTAATGAAAAACTGTTTTTT
>TRBV2|-|TRBJ1-2|-
CASRALGGTPLDYGYTF
TGTGCCAGCAGGGCGCTCGGAGGGACCCCACTTGACTATGGCTACACCTTC
>TRBV9|-|TRBJ2-5|-
CASSVEGAALGYNEQYF
TGTGCCAGCAGCGTAGAGGGAGCGGCCTTGGGATACAATGAGCAGTACTTC
>TRBV7-2|-|TRBJ1-2|few
CASSLVASSYGYTF
TGTGCCAGCAGCTTAGTAGCCAGTTCCTATGGCTACACCTTC
>TRBV7-9|-|TRBJ1-4|few
CASSLGGGGNEKLFF
TGTGCCAGCAGCTTAGGGGGAGGTGGTAATGAAAAACTGTTTTTT
>TRBV7-2|-|TRBJ1-2|-
CASEEDGGSNYGYTF
TGTGCCAGCGAAGAAGACGGGGGCTCCAACTATGGCTACACCTTC
>TRBV5-1|-|TRBJ1-1|-
CASSPERLNTEAFF
TGCGCCAGCAGCCCGGAAAGACTGAACACTGAAGCTTTCTTT
>TRBV12-3/TRBV12-4|TRBD1|TRBJ2-7|-
CASTLSTGLRLHEQYF
TGTGCCAGCACTCTATCGACAGGGCTACGTTTGCACGAGCAGTACTTC
>TRBV6-1|-|TRBJ2-5|few
CASSSLPAVGETQYF
TGTGCCAGCAGTTCTTTGCCGGCCGTTGGGGAGACCCAGTACTTC
>TRBV28|-|TRBJ2-4|once
CASTEEGGQVKNIQYF
TGTGCCAGCACCGAAGAGGGGGGCCAAGTCAAAAACATTCAGTACTTC
>TRBV6-2/TRBV6-3|-|TRBJ1-1|once
CASSYSQSEAFF
TGTGCCAGCAGTTACTCGCAATCCGAAGCTTTCTTT
>TRBV5-1|TRBD1|TRBJ2-7|-
CASSLQQGEDEQYF
TGCGCCAGCAGCTTGCAACAGGGGGAAGACGAGCAGTACTTC
>TRBV20-1|-|TRBJ2-7|few
CSASRTVYSYEQYF
TGCAGTGCTTCGCGTACAGTATACTCCTACGAGCAGTACTTC
>TRBV21-1|-|TRBJ1-5|few
CASHSNQPQHF
TGTGCCTCGCACAGCAATCAGCCCCAGCATTTT
>TRBV28|TRBD2|TRBJ2-3|-
CASLSGGPLDTQYF
TGTGCCAGTCTTAGCGGGGGCCCTCTCGATACGCAGTATTTT
>TRBV6-5|-|TRBJ2-5|-
CASNAMDALLETQYF
TGTGCCAGTAATGCCATGGACGCCCTTTTGGAGACCCAGTACTTC
>TRBV2|-|TRBJ1-4|many
CASSPMASLTNEKLFF
TGTGCCAGCAGTCCTATGGCTTCTCTAACTAATGAAAAACTGTTTTTT
>TRBV3-1|-|TRBJ2-7|-
CASSQVNGGPAYEQYF
TGTGCCAGCAGCCAAGTTAACGGGGGGCCTGCCTACGAGCAGTACTTC
>TRBV30|TRBD2|TRBJ2-4|-
CAWSGKAGGAQDIQYF
TGTGCCTGGAGCGGTAAAGCGGGGGGAGCTCAAGACATTCAGTACTTC
>TRBV3-1|TRBD2|TRBJ2-3|-
CASSQTSGHTDTQYF
TGTGCCAGCAGCCAGACTAGCGGACACACTGATACGCAGTATTTT
>TRBV4-2|-|TRBJ2-2|-
CASSQDVISPGELFF
TGTGCCAGCAGCCAAGACGTGATTAGCCCCGGGGAGCTGTTTTTT
>TRBV19|-|TRBJ1-1|-
CASSMHPGKGTEAFF
TGTGCCAGTAGTATGCATCCGGGAAAGGGCACTGAAGCTTTCTTT
>TRBV27|-|TRBJ2-7|few
CASSMRRELGEQYF
TGTGCCAGCAGTATGCGACGGGAATTGGGCGAGCAGTACTTC